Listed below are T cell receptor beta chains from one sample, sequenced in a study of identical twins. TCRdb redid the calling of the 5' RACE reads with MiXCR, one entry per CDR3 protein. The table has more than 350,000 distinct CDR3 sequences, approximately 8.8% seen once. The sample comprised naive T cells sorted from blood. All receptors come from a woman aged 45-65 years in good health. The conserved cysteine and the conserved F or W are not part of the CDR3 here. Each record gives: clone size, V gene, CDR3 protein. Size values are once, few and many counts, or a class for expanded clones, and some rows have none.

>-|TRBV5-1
ASSNSAGGFANTGELF
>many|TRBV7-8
ASSLQVSNTEAF
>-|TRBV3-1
ASSQGGERQY
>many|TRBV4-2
ASSQVGLAGGVSYNEQF
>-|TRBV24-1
ATSVFSANEQF
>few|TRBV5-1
ASSLVVGRAYNEQF
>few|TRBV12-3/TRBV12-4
ASSRGRAGSPLH
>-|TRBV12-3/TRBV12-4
ASSHLLNTEAF
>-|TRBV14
ASSQDSGGYT
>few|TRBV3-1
ASSPNPSETNTGELF
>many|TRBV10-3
AISESEETQY
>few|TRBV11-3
ASSLRTSGRDTQY
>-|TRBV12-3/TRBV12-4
ASSPRRTGRNPQY
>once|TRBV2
ASTRRGGNEQF
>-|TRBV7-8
ASSYLSGRVYNEQF
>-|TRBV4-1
ASSQDGETRETQY
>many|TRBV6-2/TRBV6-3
ASSYSGGRAYNEQF
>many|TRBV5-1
ASSQIAGVQDTQY
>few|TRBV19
ASRRRTGGAGGYT
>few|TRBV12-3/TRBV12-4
ASNRRLGSTGELV
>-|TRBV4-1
ASSPRGLAATDTQY
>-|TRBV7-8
ASSPVRGGSYNEQF
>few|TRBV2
ASRGYQSMF
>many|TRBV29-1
SVDSSGRDEQY
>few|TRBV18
ASSAGQIFEAF